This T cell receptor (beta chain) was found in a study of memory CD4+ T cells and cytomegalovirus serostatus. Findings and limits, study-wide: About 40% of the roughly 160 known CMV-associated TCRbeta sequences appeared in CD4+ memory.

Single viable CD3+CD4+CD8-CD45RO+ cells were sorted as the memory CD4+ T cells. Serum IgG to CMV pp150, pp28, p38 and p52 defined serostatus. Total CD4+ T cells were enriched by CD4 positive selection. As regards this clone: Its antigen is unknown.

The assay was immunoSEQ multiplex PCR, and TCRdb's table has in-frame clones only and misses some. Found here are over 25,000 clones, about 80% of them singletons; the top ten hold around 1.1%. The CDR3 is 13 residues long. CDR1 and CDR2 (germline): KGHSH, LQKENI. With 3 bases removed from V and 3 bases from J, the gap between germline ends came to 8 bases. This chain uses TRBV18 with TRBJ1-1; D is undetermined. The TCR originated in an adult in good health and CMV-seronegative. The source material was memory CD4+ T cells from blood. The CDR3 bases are TGTGCCAGCTCACCGGGGTCAGACACTGAAGCTTTCTTT. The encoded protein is CASSPGSDTEAFF. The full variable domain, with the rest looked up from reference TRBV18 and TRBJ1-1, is NAGVMQNPRHLVRRRGQEARLRCSPMKGHSHVYWYRQLPEEGLKFMVYLQKENIIDESGMPKERFSAEFPKEGPSILRIQQVVRGDSAAYFCASSPGSDTEAFFGQGTRLTVV.